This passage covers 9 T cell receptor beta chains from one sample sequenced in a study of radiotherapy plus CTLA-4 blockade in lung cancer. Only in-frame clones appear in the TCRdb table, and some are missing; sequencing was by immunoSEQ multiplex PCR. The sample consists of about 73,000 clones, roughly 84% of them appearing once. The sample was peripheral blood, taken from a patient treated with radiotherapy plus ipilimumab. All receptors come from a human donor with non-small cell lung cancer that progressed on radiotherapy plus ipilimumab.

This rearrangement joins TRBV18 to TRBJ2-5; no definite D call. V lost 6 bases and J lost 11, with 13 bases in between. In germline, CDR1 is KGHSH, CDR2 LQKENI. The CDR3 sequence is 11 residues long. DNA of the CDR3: TGTGCCAGCTCTCATCAGACTGAGCAGTACTTC. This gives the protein CASSHQTEQYF.

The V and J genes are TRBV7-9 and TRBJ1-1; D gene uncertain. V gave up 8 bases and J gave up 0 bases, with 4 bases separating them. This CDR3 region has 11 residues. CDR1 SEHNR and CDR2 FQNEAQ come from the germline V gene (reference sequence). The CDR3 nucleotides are TGTGCCAGCGCCTTGAACACTGAAGCTTTCTTT. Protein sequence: CASALNTEAFF.

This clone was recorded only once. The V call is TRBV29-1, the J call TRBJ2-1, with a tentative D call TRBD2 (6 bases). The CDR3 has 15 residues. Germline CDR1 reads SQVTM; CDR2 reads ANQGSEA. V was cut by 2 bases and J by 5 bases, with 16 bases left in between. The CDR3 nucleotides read TGCAGCGTTGAATGGAGGGAAAGAGCTAACAATGAGCAGTTCTTC. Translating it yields CSVEWRERANNEQFF.

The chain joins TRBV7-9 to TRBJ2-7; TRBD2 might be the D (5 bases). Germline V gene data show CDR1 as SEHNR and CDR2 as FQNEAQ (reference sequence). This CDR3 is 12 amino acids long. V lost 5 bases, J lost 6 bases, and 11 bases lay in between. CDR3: CASSPTGVEQYV. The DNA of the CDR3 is TGTGCCAGCAGCCCCACCGGGGTCGAGCAGTACGTC.

The DNA for the CDR3 is TGTGCCAGCAGCGCGCAGGGGAACTCCTACAATGAGCAGTTCTTC. It codes for CASSAQGNSYNEQFF. The rearrangement links TRBV9 to TRBJ2-1, with D tentatively TRBD1 (6 bases). This CDR3 is built from 15 residues. Trimming shortened V by 3 bases and J by 0 bases, and 10 bases separated the two germline ends. Germline V gene sequence: CDR1 SGDLS, CDR2 YYNGEE.

The CDR3 region is CASSGDYSAVDTQYF. The CDR3, as DNA: TGTGCCAGCAGTGGGGACTACTCCGCGGTAGATACGCAGTATTTT. V gene TRBV2 combines with J gene TRBJ2-3, with 7 bases identical to TRBD2. Germline trimming cut 4 bases from V and 5 bases from J; bases unmatched to any gene: 9. There are 15 residues in the CDR3. Germline values: CDR1 SNHLY, CDR2 FYNNEI.

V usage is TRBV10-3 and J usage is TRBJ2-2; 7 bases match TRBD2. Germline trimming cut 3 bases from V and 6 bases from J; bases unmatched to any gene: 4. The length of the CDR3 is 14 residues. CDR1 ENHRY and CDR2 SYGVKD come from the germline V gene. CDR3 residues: CAISDPGGAGELFF. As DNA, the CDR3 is TGTGCCATCAGTGACCCGGGGGGAGCCGGGGAGCTGTTTTTT.

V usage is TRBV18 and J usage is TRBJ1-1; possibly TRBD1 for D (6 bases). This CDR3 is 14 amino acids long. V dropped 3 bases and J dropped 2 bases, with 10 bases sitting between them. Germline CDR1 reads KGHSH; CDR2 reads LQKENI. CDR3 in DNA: TGTGCCAGCTCACCGGGACAAACAAACACTGAAGCTTTCTTT. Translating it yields CASSPGQTNTEAFF.

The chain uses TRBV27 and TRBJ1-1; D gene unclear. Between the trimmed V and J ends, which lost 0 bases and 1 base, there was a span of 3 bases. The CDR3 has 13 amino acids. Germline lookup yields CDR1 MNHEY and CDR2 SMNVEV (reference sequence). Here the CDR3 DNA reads TGTGCCAGCAGTTTATCCGCGAACACTGAAGCTTTCTTT. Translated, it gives CASSLSANTEAFF.